This T cell receptor (beta chain) was identified in a study of T cells in Graves' hyperthyroidism and ophthalmopathy. At the level of the study: Peripheral blood collection took place at initial diagnosis, before any treatment.

The CDR3 is 15 amino acids. From germline, CDR1 is LNHDA and CDR2 SQIVND (reference sequence). V shed 3 bases, J shed 2 bases, and the junction held 5 bases outside the gene matches. This clonotype has just a few counts. Amplification targeted TCR beta CDR3 regions from RNA transcripts. During a first-round RT-PCR of the TCR CDR3, the HTBI primer set was used. TCRdb ran MiXCR on the multiplex PCR reads and lists one entry per CDR3 protein. The table has approximately 710,000 distinct CDR3 sequences, roughly 17% seen once. V and J are TRBV19 and TRBJ2-7, with 9 nucleotides matching TRBD2. This sequence was found in a man in his fifties with Graves' hyperthyroidism. The sample consisted of blood. CDR3 nucleotides: TGTGCCAGTAGTATTGCTAGCGGGAACCCCTACGAGCAGTACTTC. Its protein is CASSIASGNPYEQYF.